Below, 10 T cell receptor beta chains from the same sample are listed, as sequenced in a study of blood T cell repertoires in COVID-19. The repertoire was sequenced with immunoSEQ multiplex PCR; TCRdb's copy has only in-frame clones and lacks some. The sample carries more than 85,000 clones, about 90% recorded once. Sequenced material: peripheral blood. These receptors all come from a man in his forties or fifties with COVID-19, enrolled during active disease.

V gene TRBV7-8 combines with J gene TRBJ1-2, with D possibly matching TRBD1 (5 bases). Trimming left V 3 bases short and J 3 bases short, with 11 bases between. The CDR3 runs 14 residues. Looked up from germline, CDR1 is SGHVS and CDR2 is FQNEAQ. The CDR3 spells CASSLQGPDYGYTF. CDR3 nucleotide sequence: TGTGCCAGCAGCTTGCAGGGCCCAGACTATGGCTACACCTTC.

The rearrangement links TRBV7-9 to TRBJ2-3; possible D gene TRBD1, 6 bases. The ends were cut back, 4 bases at V and 2 bases at J, with 16 bases in the middle. The CDR3 is made up of 16 amino acids. The germline CDR1 and CDR2 sequences are SEHNR and FQNEAQ (reference sequence). In nucleotides, the CDR3 is TGTGCCAGCAGCTCCAAAATCCGGACAGTCACAGATACGCAGTATTTT. Protein sequence: CASSSKIRTVTDTQYF.

This clone was counted only a few times. The V and J genes are TRBV5-1 and TRBJ1-4; 9 bases line up with TRBD1. This CDR3 is 16 amino acids long. CDR1 and CDR2 from the germline V gene are SGHRS and YFSETQ. The V and J ends lost 6 bases and 6 bases, in that order; junction bases with no gene match: 12. CDR3 sequence (DNA): TGCGCCAGCAAAGTTCAACAGGGGGCGGGCGATGAAAAACTGTTTTTT. Translated, it gives CASKVQQGAGDEKLFF.

The rearrangement joins TRBV28 to TRBJ1-6; the match to TRBD1 covers 7 bases. The CDR3 consists of 15 residues. CDR1 MDHEN and CDR2 SYDVKM come from the germline V gene. V shed 3 bases, J shed 8 bases, and the junction held 7 bases outside the gene matches. The CDR3: CASSFNRGYDSPLHF. The CDR3 bases are TGTGCCAGCAGTTTTAACAGGGGATATGATTCACCCCTCCACTTT. Drawing the rest from reference TRBV28 and TRBJ1-6, the complete variable domain is DVKVTQSSRYLVKRTGEKVFLECVQDMDHENMFWYRQDPGLGLRLIYFSYDVKMKEKGDIPEGYSVSREKKERFSLILESASTNQTSMYLCASSFNRGYDSPLHFGNGTRLTVT.

CDR3 sequence reads: CASTPGLASDTQYF. As DNA, the CDR3 is TGTGCCAGTACCCCGGGACTAGCGTCAGATACGCAGTATTTT. The chain employs TRBV19 and TRBJ2-3; 10 nucleotides line up with TRBD2. CDR1 is LNHDA, CDR2 SQIVND, per germline (reference sequence). V shed 7 bases, J shed 4 bases, and the junction held 5 bases outside the gene matches. This CDR3 spans 14 amino acids.

V gene TRBV6-5 combines with J gene TRBJ1-6; D is unresolved. Germline CDR1 reads MNHEY; CDR2 reads SVGAGI. This CDR3 is built from 13 residues. The germline V and J ends were trimmed by 0 bases and 10 bases, with 7 bases remaining between them. In DNA form, the CDR3 reads TGTGCCAGCAGTTACTCACTCGAATCACCCCTCCACTTT. Translation: CASSYSLESPLHF.

This clone was counted a single time. This rearrangement joins TRBV13 to TRBJ2-3; the D gene is possibly TRBD2 (5 bases). V gave up 6 bases and J gave up 5 bases, with 15 bases separating them. Germline loops: CDR1 PRHDT, CDR2 FYEKMQ (reference sequence). The CDR3 runs 14 residues. The CDR3 coding sequence is TGTGCCAGCAGTCAAGGGTCTAGCTTAGATACGCAGTATTTT. It translates to CASSQGSSLDTQYF.

This chain links TRBV10-1 with TRBJ2-1; 8 bases match TRBD2. The junction had 4 bases not matched to a gene; V was cut back by 0 bases and J by 3 bases. This CDR3 is 16 amino acids long. Germline V gene lookup returns CDR1 WNHNN and CDR2 SYGVQD (reference sequence). The CDR3 DNA sequence: TGCGCCAGCAGTGAGTCTGGTACTAGCGGCTACAATGAGCAGTTCTTC. Its translation: CASSESGTSGYNEQFF.

The chain recombines TRBV27 with TRBJ1-1; the D is unclear. The germline V gene has CDR1 MNHEY and CDR2 SMNVEV (reference sequence). V lost 3 bases and J 3 bases, leaving 8 bases between the germline ends. The CDR3 length is 13 residues. The CDR3 protein is CASSFVSDTEAFF. CDR3 DNA: TGTGCCAGCAGTTTTGTGTCAGACACTGAAGCTTTCTTT.

The chain joins TRBV5-4 to TRBJ1-2; unclear D gene. Between the trimmed V and J ends, which lost 1 base and 6 bases, there was a span of 19 bases. The CDR3 consists of 16 residues. In germline, CDR1 is SGHNT, CDR2 YYREEE (reference sequence). The CDR3: CASSLRGRRLGDGYTF. The CDR3 DNA is TGTGCCAGCAGCTTGCGTGGCAGGCGCTTAGGTGATGGCTACACCTTC.